This T cell receptor beta chain was sequenced for a study of T cells after yellow fever vaccination. This clonotype was counted a few times. Germline-derived CDR1 and CDR2 are SGHRS and YFSETQ. V lost 2 bases, J lost 5 bases, and 7 bases lay in between. There are 13 residues in the CDR3. TCRdb processed the 5' RACE reads anew with MiXCR; each CDR3 protein has one entry. The sample carries roughly 50,000 distinct CDR3 sequences, roughly 7.3% recorded once. The TCR originated in a man younger than 35 who received the YFV17D yellow fever vaccine. The sequencing used CD8+ T cells sorted from PBMCs, collected less than 18 days after the first yellow fever vaccination. This chain joins TRBV5-1 and TRBJ2-2; D is undetermined. Here the CDR3 reads CASSFFGTGELFF. DNA of the CDR3: TGCGCCAGCAGCTTCTTCGGAACCGGGGAGCTGTTTTTT.